A selection of T cell receptor beta chains follows, all from one sample in a study of T cells in Graves' hyperthyroidism and ophthalmopathy. TCRdb re-derived calls from the multiplex PCR reads in MiXCR, one entry per CDR3 protein. The sample shows 350,000 or so distinct CDR3 sequences, about a sixth of them seen only once. The sequenced sample was blood. The receptors were gathered from a woman aged 40 to 55 with Graves' ophthalmopathy. Each CDR3 is given with its conserved first and last residue. The D gene is left open where the match is weak.

18 TRBJ2-5 TRBD2 TRBV11-2 CASSSRLAGGPGQETQYF
15 TRBJ1-1 TRBD1 TRBV6-2/TRBV6-3 CASSTGQDMNTEAFF
13 TRBJ2-7 . TRBV11-2 CASSLGEPYEQYF
12 TRBJ2-5 . TRBV12-3/TRBV12-4 CASSLIGETQYF
12 TRBJ2-4 TRBD2 TRBV29-1 CSALAGAGIQYF
14 TRBJ2-7 . TRBV19 CASSIGTPNYEQYF
12 TRBJ2-5 . TRBV20-1 CSAGEFQETQYF
17 TRBJ2-5 TRBD2 TRBV29-1 CSVEDHGLAGFGETQYF
13 TRBJ2-7 TRBD1 TRBV6-2/TRBV6-3 CASNGQGNYEQYF
17 TRBJ2-6 TRBD2 TRBV4-1 CASSQGGRLTGANVLTF
15 TRBJ1-5 . TRBV19 CASSWDILGIQPQHF
15 TRBJ2-7 . TRBV19 CASSKNRGHSHEQYF
17 TRBJ2-5 TRBD1 TRBV12-3/TRBV12-4 CASSSDRGREDQETQYF
13 TRBJ2-7 . TRBV20-1 CSAKGGLGAEQYF
15 TRBJ2-5 . TRBV6-1 CASSETGWNGETQYF
14 TRBJ1-1 . TRBV15 CATSRVVWPPEAFF
13 TRBJ1-2 . TRBV6-5 CASMGVGVDGYTF
15 TRBJ2-5 . TRBV4-1 CASSQERDTQETQYF
18 TRBJ1-2 . TRBV18 CASSPPGSPGRIWYGYTF
14 TRBJ2-7 TRBD2 TRBV29-1 CSVGLAGGPGEQYF
12 TRBJ1-2 TRBD1 TRBV30 CACPGTVIGYTF
16 TRBJ2-7 . TRBV4-1 CASSQVIQRKPYEQYF
13 TRBJ1-2 TRBD1 TRBV5-6 CASRWDRETSYTF
15 TRBJ2-5 TRBD2 TRBV20-1 CSAQRGGSGVETQYF
13 TRBJ1-2 . TRBV5-4 CVSSFRQNYGYTF
15 TRBJ1-1 TRBD1 TRBV30 CAWSVRTGWITEAFF
16 TRBJ2-7 TRBD1 TRBV4-1 CASSQDRGTGLSEQYF
13 TRBJ2-2 TRBD1 TRBV11-2 CASSTTGVGELFF
16 TRBJ1-6 . TRBV12-3/TRBV12-4 CASSVQGTAPNSPLHF
12 TRBJ2-5 . TRBV11-2 CASSSHPETQYF
14 TRBJ2-5 . TRBV24-1 CATSAAAYQETQYF
16 TRBJ2-5 . TRBV6-2/TRBV6-3 CASSYYDGGRQETQYF
14 TRBJ2-5 . TRBV7-9 CASTPSVGGETQYF
15 TRBJ2-7 . TRBV7-2 CASSFFETGFYEQYF
14 TRBJ1-1 TRBD1 TRBV15 CATIKDREATEAFF
17 TRBJ1-2 . TRBV28 CATVGGAGVFPFYGYTF
14 TRBJ1-1 . TRBV10-1 CASSEGKRNTEAFF
16 TRBJ2-5 . TRBV7-2 CASTDWGAGRPETQYF
14 TRBJ2-7 TRBD2 TRBV9 CASSVASGSGEQYF
13 TRBJ1-5 TRBD1 TRBV6-1 CATQDRSNQPRHF
15 TRBJ2-7 TRBD2 TRBV6-1 CASRGAGGPRYEQYF